This T cell receptor beta chain was identified during a study of technical replicates of blood from a handful of donors. The CDR3 has 16 residues. CDR1 and CDR2 (germline): SGHRS, YFSETQ. Trimming took 3 bases from V and 6 from J; bases not matched to a gene: 11. This clone was recorded once. Sequencing was performed with immunoSEQ multiplex PCR; in TCRdb, only in-frame clones are kept and a portion is missing. The sample lists tens of thousands of clones, approximately 87% occurring once. The gene calls are TRBV5-1 and TRBJ2-3, with 9 bases fitting TRBD1. This sequence originates from a human donor in good health. Some clones in this sample may be carry-over from other donors' samples. The sequenced sample was PBMCs. CDR3 in DNA: TGCGCCAGCAGCTCAGGGGACAGGGCAGCCGTGGATACGCAGTATTTT. Protein: CASSSGDRAAVDTQYF.